Listed below are T cell receptor beta chains from one sample, sequenced in a study of shared clonotypes between healthy human individuals. The repertoire was sequenced with immunoSEQ multiplex PCR; TCRdb's copy has only in-frame clones and lacks some. The sample has roughly 1,500,000 clones; just under 99% are singletons. Sequenced material: naive CD4+ T cells sorted from blood. The receptors stem from a man younger than 40 in good health. Each CDR3 is given with its conserved first and last residue. D genes are given only for firm matches. The size of a clone is reported for some rows only, either as once, few or many, or as a class for expanded clones.

TRBJ2-7 | NA | TRBV25-1 | 13 | NA | TGTGCCAGCAGTGAATTGGGTATAAACGAGCAGTACTTC | CASSELGINEQYF
TRBJ2-1 | NA | TRBV28 | 15 | NA | TGTGCCAGCAGCGTTTTACTCGGCTCCTACAATGAGCAGTTCTTC | CASSVLLGSYNEQFF
TRBJ1-1 | NA | TRBV7-2 | 13 | NA | TGTGCCATTCGGCCACTCAGTACGCTCGAAGCTTTCTTT | CAIRPLSTLEAFF
TRBJ2-3 | NA | TRBV5-1 | 15 | NA | TGCGCCAGCAGCTTGGGGGCAGGGAGCACAGATACGCAGTATTTT | CASSLGAGSTDTQYF
TRBJ2-1 | NA | TRBV21-1 | 21 | NA | TGTGCCAGCAGCAGAATCGACCCGGGACTAGCGGGAGTACAGGACTACAATGAGCAGTTCTTC | CASSRIDPGLAGVQDYNEQFF
TRBJ2-7 | TRBD2 | TRBV7-9 | 14 | NA | TGTGCCAGCAGCTTCGGGGGGGCGCGAACCGGGCAGTACTTC | CASSFGGARTGQYF
TRBJ2-1 | TRBD1 | TRBV14 | 17 | once | TGTGCCAGCAGCCAAGTCGCGAACAGGGGGTGGCTAAGTGAGCAGTTCTTC | CASSQVANRGWLSEQFF
TRBJ1-2 | NA | TRBV30 | 16 | once | TGTGCCTGGAGTGCCTTGGCGGAGGTGTGGATTGGGGGCTACACCTTC | CAWSALAEVWIGGYTF
TRBJ2-1 | NA | TRBV28 | 12 | NA | TGTGCCAGCAGTGATTACCGTAATGAGCAGTTCTTC | CASSDYRNEQFF
TRBJ2-1 | NA | TRBV6-1 | 14 | NA | TGTGCCAGCAGTGATGGGGGCACCTACAATGAGCAGTTCTTC | CASSDGGTYNEQFF